The clone carrying this T cell receptor (beta chain) was detected a few times. These data come from a study of T-cell reconstitution after alpha-beta-depleted transplantation in children. Researchers prepared the TCRbeta library using unique molecular identifiers, the study reports. TCRdb called the PCR reads again in MiXCR, with one record for every CDR3 protein. The repertoire holds fewer than 550,000 distinct CDR3 sequences, roughly a tenth seen once, with over 4.5% in the top ten. The sequenced sample was PBMCs from the stem cell graft donor, obtained from the stem cell graft. This TCR came from a human donor who donated a stem cell graft to a child with acute myeloid leukemia.

DNA for the CDR3: TGCAGCGTTGATGTTGCGCAAGAGACCCAGTACTTC. It codes for CSVDVAQETQYF. The V call is TRBV29-1, the J call TRBJ2-5, with D uncertain. The germline V and J ends were trimmed by 3 bases and 2 bases, with 7 bases remaining between them. The germline V gene encodes CDR1 SQVTM and CDR2 ANQGSEA. CDR3 length: 12 residues. Supplemented by reference TRBV29-1 and TRBJ2-5, the full variable domain reads SAVISQKPSRDICQRGTSLTIQCQVDSQVTMMFWYRQQPGQSLTLIATANQGSEATYESGFVIDKFPISRPNLTFSTLTVSNMSPEDSSIYLCSVDVAQETQYFGPGTRLLVL.